Described below is a single TCR beta chain sequence and its context. These data belong to a study of control samples from healthy donors and cancer patients. Method: immunoSEQ multiplex PCR; TCRdb's copy keeps in-frame clones and lacks some. The table has some 160,000 clones, 80% to 95% seen once. CDR1 and CDR2 (germline): SGHNT, YENEEA. The CDR3 contains 15 residues. The sample taken for sequencing was blood. This sequence joins TRBV11-3 and TRBJ2-2; D tentatively fits TRBD1 or TRBD2 (5 bases each). This TCR was sampled from a woman aged 25-40 years in good health. This chain's CDR3 is CAPLRGPRRGGELFF. DNA of the CDR3: TGTGCTCCCCTTAGGGGACCGCGAAGAGGCGGGGAGCTGTTTTTT.